Listed below are T cell receptor beta chains from one sample, sequenced in a study of T cells in Graves' hyperthyroidism and ophthalmopathy. From the multiplex PCR reads, TCRdb called clonotypes with MiXCR, one entry per CDR3 protein. The sample yields around 500,000 distinct CDR3 sequences, approximately 15% seen once. Sample: blood. The receptor source for this set is a woman under 30 with Graves' hyperthyroidism. CDR3s include the opening cysteine and the closing phenylalanine or tryptophan. Fields, in order: D gene, J gene, V gene, clone size, CDR3 DNA, CDR3 protein. The D gene is left open where the match is weak. The size entry is marked missing in some rows and otherwise reads once, few, many or a size class.

D: TRBD2
J: TRBJ2-7
V: TRBV7-9
size: few
DNA: TGTGCCAGCGGCTGGACTAGCGGGAGGGCCTACGAGCAGTACTTC
CDR3: CASGWTSGRAYEQYF

D: TRBD1
J: TRBJ2-7
V: TRBV18
size: few
DNA: TGTGCCAGCTCACCACCGAGTCCCTCAGGGGGCGAGCAGTACTTC
CDR3: CASSPPSPSGGEQYF

D: TRBD2
J: TRBJ2-2
V: TRBV11-3
size: .
DNA: TGTGCCAGCAGCTTAGCGGCTGTATGGGAGCGGGGTTACACCGGGGAGCTGTTTTTT
CDR3: CASSLAAVWERGYTGELFF

D: TRBD1
J: TRBJ2-3
V: TRBV25-1
size: many
DNA: TGTGCCAGCAGTGCCCGGGACAGCTCCACAGATACGCAGTATTTT
CDR3: CASSARDSSTDTQYF

D: TRBD1
J: TRBJ2-7
V: TRBV3-1
size: few
DNA: TGTGCCAGCTCCCAACAGGGGGCGCGTTCAGGCGAGCAGTACTTC
CDR3: CASSQQGARSGEQYF

D: .
J: TRBJ2-5
V: TRBV5-8
size: many
DNA: TGTGCCAGCGGGTCGAGGGAGACCCAGTACTTC
CDR3: CASGSRETQYF

D: TRBD1
J: TRBJ2-2
V: TRBV19
size: .
DNA: TGTGCCAGTAGTCTTGGGACAGGGGGCCTTGGGGAGCTGTTTTTT
CDR3: CASSLGTGGLGELFF

D: TRBD1
J: TRBJ2-2
V: TRBV4-3
size: few
DNA: TGCGCCAGCAGCCAAGGCAGGGGGCTAAGGGCCGGGGAGCTGTTTTTT
CDR3: CASSQGRGLRAGELFF

D: .
J: TRBJ1-2
V: TRBV12-3/TRBV12-4
size: many
DNA: TGTGCCAGCAGTTCCAGGCGTAAGCTCAGCTATGGCTACACCTTC
CDR3: CASSSRRKLSYGYTF

D: .
J: TRBJ2-1
V: TRBV5-4
size: few
DNA: TGTGCCAGCAGCCTGCCCTCCTCGCGAGTCTACAATGAGCAGTTCTTC
CDR3: CASSLPSSRVYNEQFF

D: .
J: TRBJ2-3
V: TRBV19
size: many
DNA: TGTGCCAGTTCGACTAGTCCCACAGATACGCAGTATTTT
CDR3: CASSTSPTDTQYF

D: .
J: TRBJ2-5
V: TRBV7-2
size: many
DNA: TGTGCCAGCAGCCCATCGTTAGTACAGTACTTC
CDR3: CASSPSLVQYF

D: .
J: TRBJ1-2
V: TRBV10-3
size: many
DNA: TGTGCCATCGCGGCGGACAACTATGGCTACACCTTC
CDR3: CAIAADNYGYTF

D: .
J: TRBJ1-1
V: TRBV4-2
size: many
DNA: TGTGCCAGCAGGGATCAGGGTTTGAACACTGAAGCTTTCTTT
CDR3: CASRDQGLNTEAFF

D: TRBD1
J: TRBJ1-5
V: TRBV19
size: many
DNA: TGTGCCAGTAGTACCCCGGGACAGGCGCGTGGGAGCAATCAGCCCCAGCATTTT
CDR3: CASSTPGQARGSNQPQHF

D: TRBD1
J: TRBJ2-2
V: TRBV5-1
size: many
DNA: TGCGCCACCCCGGGACAGGGCACCGGGGAGCTGTTTTTT
CDR3: CATPGQGTGELFF

D: .
J: TRBJ1-3
V: TRBV30
size: .
DNA: TGTGCCTGGAGTCCCGGGGACTTTGGAAACACCATATATTTT
CDR3: CAWSPGDFGNTIYF

D: TRBD2
J: TRBJ2-3
V: TRBV6-1
size: many
DNA: TGTGCCAGCAGTGAGACACTAGCGGGAGGCACAGATACGCAGTATTTT
CDR3: CASSETLAGGTDTQYF

D: TRBD2
J: TRBJ2-1
V: TRBV4-1
size: .
DNA: TGCGCCAGCACCACCGTCAGCGGGGGTTTGGATGAGCAGTTCTTC
CDR3: CASTTVSGGLDEQFF

D: TRBD2
J: TRBJ2-1
V: TRBV12-3/TRBV12-4
size: many
DNA: TGTGCCAGCAGCCGACTAGCGGTAGGGATTTACAATGAGCAGTTCTTC
CDR3: CASSRLAVGIYNEQFF

D: .
J: TRBJ1-1
V: TRBV5-5
size: .
DNA: TGTGCCAGCAGCGCCTTTACAGGGTTGAACACTGAAGCTTTCTTT
CDR3: CASSAFTGLNTEAFF

D: .
J: TRBJ2-1
V: TRBV11-3
size: many
DNA: TGTGCCAGCAGCCCCCCAGCGGACCCTTACAATGAGCAGTTCTTC
CDR3: CASSPPADPYNEQFF

D: .
J: TRBJ1-1
V: TRBV30
size: many
DNA: TGTGCCTGGAGTGTGAAGGGTCCCACTGAAGCTTTCTTT
CDR3: CAWSVKGPTEAFF

D: TRBD2
J: TRBJ2-1
V: TRBV6-1
size: .
DNA: TGTGCCAGCAGTCCACTGGGACTAGCGGGAGTATCCAATGAGCAGTTCTTC
CDR3: CASSPLGLAGVSNEQFF

D: .
J: TRBJ1-1
V: TRBV20-1
size: few
DNA: TGCAGTGCTAGTGGTCCCCTAGGTAACACTGAAGCTTTCTTT
CDR3: CSASGPLGNTEAFF

D: TRBD2
J: TRBJ2-1
V: TRBV25-1
size: .
DNA: TGTGCCAGCATTGGGACTAGCGGGAGGTACAATGAGCAGTTCTTC
CDR3: CASIGTSGRYNEQFF

D: .
J: TRBJ2-2
V: TRBV7-3
size: .
DNA: TGTGCCAGCAGCCCACTGCGGGCCCCGAACTCCGGGGAGCTGTTTTTT
CDR3: CASSPLRAPNSGELFF

D: .
J: TRBJ2-4
V: TRBV10-3
size: many
DNA: TGTGCCATCAGGTCCGGGGGCAAAAACATTCAGTACTTC
CDR3: CAIRSGGKNIQYF

D: TRBD2
J: TRBJ2-3
V: TRBV6-1
size: many
DNA: TGTGCCAGCAGTTTTCGACTAGCGGGAGGTCACACAGATACGCAGTATTTT
CDR3: CASSFRLAGGHTDTQYF

D: TRBD2
J: TRBJ2-7
V: TRBV2
size: many
DNA: TGTGCCAGCAGGGTCGGGACTAGCGGCTCCTACGAGCAGTACTTC
CDR3: CASRVGTSGSYEQYF

D: .
J: TRBJ1-6
V: TRBV12-3/TRBV12-4
size: many
DNA: TGTGCCAGCAGTTTCGGGGGGGGAGTTAATTCACCCCTCCACTTT
CDR3: CASSFGGGVNSPLHF

D: TRBD2
J: TRBJ2-2
V: TRBV12-3/TRBV12-4
size: many
DNA: TGTGCCAGCACCGTGGGTAGCGGGACTGCAAACACCGGGGAGCTGTTTTTT
CDR3: CASTVGSGTANTGELFF

D: .
J: TRBJ2-1
V: TRBV19
size: .
DNA: TGTGCCAGTAGTAGCCCGGACAATGAGCAGTTCTTC
CDR3: CASSSPDNEQFF

D: TRBD1
J: TRBJ2-2
V: TRBV2
size: many
DNA: TGTGCCAGCATACGCGACAGGGGTGCCGGGGAGCTGTTTTTT
CDR3: CASIRDRGAGELFF

D: TRBD1
J: TRBJ1-1
V: TRBV25-1
size: many
DNA: TGTGCCAGCAGACCGTCGACAGGGAGGATGACTGAAGCTTTCTTT
CDR3: CASRPSTGRMTEAFF

D: TRBD1
J: TRBJ1-4
V: TRBV10-3
size: many
DNA: TGTGCCATCAGTGAGTTGATGGGACAGGGGTCCCTTAATGAAAAACTGTTTTTT
CDR3: CAISELMGQGSLNEKLFF

D: TRBD2
J: TRBJ2-3
V: TRBV20-1
size: many
DNA: TGCAGTGCCCCCGGACTAGCGGGAGAGGCAGATACGCAGTATTTT
CDR3: CSAPGLAGEADTQYF

D: TRBD1
J: TRBJ1-2
V: TRBV3-1
size: many
DNA: TGTGCCAGCAGTATACCGACAGGGAATGGCTACACCTTC
CDR3: CASSIPTGNGYTF

D: .
J: TRBJ2-1
V: TRBV5-6
size: .
DNA: TGTGCCAGCAGCTTCCTACAGGGAATTCATGAGCAGTTCTTC
CDR3: CASSFLQGIHEQFF

D: TRBD1
J: TRBJ1-2
V: TRBV7-2
size: few
DNA: TGTGCCAGCAGCTTAGCAAGGGGGCTCACTGGCTACACCTTC
CDR3: CASSLARGLTGYTF

D: .
J: TRBJ2-5
V: TRBV9
size: few
DNA: TGTGCCAGCAGCGTAGAGGGGAGGTCTGAGACCCAGTACTTC
CDR3: CASSVEGRSETQYF

D: TRBD1
J: TRBJ1-4
V: TRBV14
size: .
DNA: TGTGCCAGCAGCCAAAACAGGGGTTATAATGAAAAACTGTTTTTT
CDR3: CASSQNRGYNEKLFF

D: TRBD1
J: TRBJ1-5
V: TRBV2
size: many
DNA: TGTGCCAGCAGACCCGGGACAGGGGGCGGTCAGCCCCAGCATTTT
CDR3: CASRPGTGGGQPQHF

D: .
J: TRBJ2-3
V: TRBV3-1
size: many
DNA: TGTGCCAGCAGCCAAGATAGAGGAGAAGATACGCAGTATTTT
CDR3: CASSQDRGEDTQYF

D: .
J: TRBJ2-1
V: TRBV5-4
size: .
DNA: TGTGCCAGCAGCTCCCGACAGCACTCCTACAATGAGCAGTTCTTC
CDR3: CASSSRQHSYNEQFF

D: .
J: TRBJ1-2
V: TRBV6-1
size: many
DNA: TGTGCCAGCAGTGAAGGTAGACACCTTTCCTATGGCTACACCTTC
CDR3: CASSEGRHLSYGYTF

D: TRBD1
J: TRBJ2-7
V: TRBV9
size: many
DNA: TGTGCCAGCAGCGTAGACCTACAGGGGGCCTACGAGCAGTACTTC
CDR3: CASSVDLQGAYEQYF

D: .
J: TRBJ1-6
V: TRBV18
size: few
DNA: TGTGCCAGCTCACCGGGCCAGGGAGTCGGTAGTGGGTCACCCCTCCACTTT
CDR3: CASSPGQGVGSGSPLHF

D: .
J: TRBJ2-4
V: TRBV27
size: many
DNA: TGTGCCAGCAGTTTGGCGGTCGGCGGGGTGAAAAAGAACATTCAGTACTTC
CDR3: CASSLAVGGVKKNIQYF

D: TRBD1
J: TRBJ1-1
V: TRBV27
size: many
DNA: TGTGCCAGCAGTCAACACAGGGGGCCACCCAAAAGAATGAACACTGAAGCTTTCTTT
CDR3: CASSQHRGPPKRMNTEAFF

D: TRBD2
J: TRBJ2-1
V: TRBV6-4
size: few
DNA: TGTGCCAGCAGTGCCTCCGGGACTAGCGGACACAATGAGCAGTTCTTC
CDR3: CASSASGTSGHNEQFF

D: .
J: TRBJ1-2
V: TRBV7-6
size: few
DNA: TGTGCCAGCAGCATCGAGATAGGTGGCCGGTCGAGCTACACCTTC
CDR3: CASSIEIGGRSSYTF

D: .
J: TRBJ2-2
V: TRBV11-1
size: many
DNA: TGTGCCAGCAGCCATTCGGATACAGGGATCACCGGGGAGCTGTTTTTT
CDR3: CASSHSDTGITGELFF

D: TRBD1
J: TRBJ2-2
V: TRBV5-5
size: few
DNA: TGTGCCAGCAGCCGTCAGGGGACAGGATCGACCGGGGAGCTGTTTTTT
CDR3: CASSRQGTGSTGELFF

D: .
J: TRBJ1-2
V: TRBV15
size: few
DNA: TGTGCCACCAGCATTTCCCGACAGAACCCTGGCTACACCTTC
CDR3: CATSISRQNPGYTF

D: .
J: TRBJ1-1
V: TRBV2
size: .
DNA: TGTGCCAGCAGTTTTGACGTAGGTGGAAACACTGAAGCTTTCTTT
CDR3: CASSFDVGGNTEAFF

D: .
J: TRBJ2-1
V: TRBV19
size: many
DNA: TGTGCCAGTAGCGACAGGCCCCGGTACAATGAGCAGTTCTTC
CDR3: CASSDRPRYNEQFF

D: TRBD2
J: TRBJ2-1
V: TRBV12-3/TRBV12-4
size: many
DNA: TGTGCCAGCAGGGCGGGAGGCTCCTACAATGAGCAGTTCTTC
CDR3: CASRAGGSYNEQFF

D: TRBD1
J: TRBJ1-2
V: TRBV19
size: many
DNA: TGTGCCAGTCTTTGGCGGGGACAGGGCTCTGGCTCGGGTGGCTACACCTTC
CDR3: CASLWRGQGSGSGGYTF